What follows are 30 T cell receptor beta chains derived from one specimen sequenced in a study of blood T cell repertoires in COVID-19. TCRdb's table, derived via immunoSEQ multiplex PCR, lists solely in-frame clones and lacks some. The sample includes 150,000 or so clones, roughly 87% seen only once; the top ten take 1% to 1.5%. The source material was PBMCs or T cells enriched from blood (not recorded which). The receptors here all came from a human donor with acute COVID-19. The donor label of this sample is uncertain.

J is TRBJ2-7 and V is TRBV29-1, with 7 bases lining up with TRBD1. Trimming took 6 bases from V and 5 from J; bases not matched to a gene: 7. Germline loops: CDR1 SQVTM, CDR2 ANQGSEA. This CDR3 comprises 12 residues. This chain's CDR3 is CSVLTGSHEQYF. The CDR3 nucleotides read TGCAGCGTATTGACAGGGTCTCACGAGCAGTACTTC.

In the case of this clone: Additional DNA sequences in this sample encode the identical CDR3. This rearrangement joins TRBV9 to TRBJ2-2; possible D gene TRBD2, 6 bases. The germline CDR1 and CDR2 sequences are SGDLS and YYNGEE. There are 15 residues in the CDR3. V was clipped by 3 bases and J by 1 base, with 10 bases between them. CDR3 coding DNA: TGTGCCAGCAGCGCCGGGACTTTGAACACCGGGGAGCTGTTTTTT. As protein: CASSAGTLNTGELFF.

CDR3 residues: CASSQVTGGGKNIQYF. DNA for the CDR3: TGTGCCAGCAGCCAAGTTACAGGGGGCGGCAAAAACATTCAGTACTTC. The chain couples TRBV7-2 to TRBJ2-4, with TRBD1 identical over 9 bases. Germline lookup yields CDR1 SGHTA and CDR2 FQGNSA. CDR3 length: 16 amino acids. V was pared by 5 bases and J by 3 bases, with 8 bases of the junction left unmatched. The complete variable domain, with remaining parts taken from reference TRBV7-2 and TRBJ2-4, reads GAGVSQSPSNKVTEKGKDVELRCDPISGHTALYWYRQSLGQGLEFLIYFQGNSAPDKSGLPSDRFSAERTGGSVSTLTIQRTQQEDSAVYLCASSQVTGGGKNIQYFGAGTRLSVL.

The chain carries TRBV13 and TRBJ1-2, with D uncertain. The V end was cut by 1 base, the J end by 6 bases, with 9 bases between. The CDR3 covers 13 residues. Germline CDR1 and CDR2: PRHDT and FYEKMQ (reference sequence). The CDR3 loop is CASSLDLRDGYTF. The CDR3 region has the DNA TGTGCCAGCAGCTTAGACCTGAGAGATGGCTACACCTTC.

This clone was counted once. The rearrangement links TRBV7-3 to TRBJ2-1; a possible D gene is TRBD1 (5 bases). Trimming took 5 bases from V and 3 from J, leaving 17 bases between them. The CDR3 sequence is 16 residues long. Germline V gene data show CDR1 as SGHTA and CDR2 as FQGTGA. CDR3 bases: TGTGCCAGCAGCACACGTCGCCAGGGTGGCTACAATGAGCAGTTCTTC. This codes for CASSTRRQGGYNEQFF.

V is TRBV6-2 or TRBV6-3 and J is TRBJ2-5; D is undetermined. Germline values: CDR1 MNHEY, CDR2 SVGEGT. The V gene lost 3 bases and the J gene lost 5 bases, with 13 bases spanning the gap. This CDR3 has 14 residues. The CDR3 here is CASSYNFYVETQYF. CDR3 sequence (DNA): TGTGCCAGCAGTTATAATTTCTACGTGGAGACCCAGTACTTC.

The J gene is TRBJ2-2, the V gene TRBV4-1; possibly TRBD1 for D (8 bases). Germline assignment: CDR1 MGHRA and CDR2 YSYEKL. CDR3 length: 14 residues. CDR3 protein: CATGEGINTGELFF. The CDR3 DNA sequence: TGCGCGACAGGGGAGGGGATAAACACCGGGGAGCTGTTTTTT.

This chain uses TRBV15 with TRBJ2-4; D is possibly TRBD1 (6 bases). The germline V gene encodes CDR1 LNHNV and CDR2 YYDKDF (reference sequence). CDR3 length: 17 amino acids. The V and J ends lost 6 bases and 1 base respectively, with 19 bases between them. In nucleotides, the CDR3 is TGTGCCACCAGGAACAGGCAGGGGCCCGCGGCCAAAAACATTCAGTACTTC. This gives the protein CATRNRQGPAAKNIQYF.

The chain couples TRBV29-1 to TRBJ1-1, with D possibly being TRBD1 (5 bases). The V and J ends lost 7 bases and 0 bases respectively, with 15 bases between them. The germline CDR1 and CDR2 sequences are SQVTM and ANQGSEA. The CDR3 length is 14 residues. As DNA, the CDR3 is TGCAGCGCAGCTTCGGCGGGGGTGAACACTGAAGCTTTCTTT. This encodes CSAASAGVNTEAFF.

The chain carries TRBV4-2 and TRBJ1-4; 7 bases are a match to TRBD1. The V gene end was trimmed by 4 bases and the J gene end by 8 bases; junction bases not matched to a gene: 7. In germline, CDR1 is LGHNA, CDR2 YNFKEQ. The CDR3 has 14 residues. The CDR3 reads CASSLIARGEKLFF. The CDR3 region has the DNA TGTGCCAGCAGCCTTATCGCCAGGGGGGAAAAACTGTTTTTT.

The V gene is TRBV30, the J gene TRBJ1-2, with D hard to call. Per germline, CDR1 GTSNPN and CDR2 SVGIG (reference sequence). The V and J ends lost 5 bases and 6 bases respectively, with 7 bases between them. CDR3 length: 10 residues. CDR3 protein: CAWERDGYTF. CDR3 DNA: TGTGCCTGGGAGAGGGATGGCTACACCTTC.

Comments on this clone: Germline and junction disagree at one end, which may indicate a read error. V and J are TRBV7-9 and TRBJ2-7, with TRBD1 as a possible D gene (5 bases). CDR1 and CDR2 from the germline V gene are SEHNR and FQNEAQ (reference sequence). This CDR3 comprises 12 residues. CDR3 residues: CASSKDSDIRDF. CDR3 sequence (DNA): TGTGCCAGCAGCAAAGATTCGGACATTCGGGACTTC.

Written as DNA, the CDR3 is TGTGCCAGCAGTTTATCTAGGAGGGGCATGGGGGCTTTCTTT. Translation gives CASSLSRRGMGAFF. The chain uses TRBV28 and TRBJ1-1; D might be TRBD1 (5 bases). Trimming removed 1 base at V and 11 bases at J, with 17 bases between. The CDR3 sequence is 14 residues long. Germline assignment: CDR1 MDHEN and CDR2 SYDVKM.

This chain links TRBV18 with TRBJ1-1; 7 nucleotides align to TRBD1. Per germline, CDR1 KGHSH and CDR2 LQKENI. Trimming at V came to 6 bases and at J to 3 bases, leaving 19 bases not matched to a gene. There are 18 residues in the CDR3. In DNA form, the CDR3 reads TGTGCCAGCTCTACCCAGGGGGAACCAGATTATTGGGACACTGAAGCTTTCTTT. Translation gives CASSTQGEPDYWDTEAFF. The complete variable domain, with remaining parts taken from reference TRBV18 and TRBJ1-1, reads NAGVMQNPRHLVRRRGQEARLRCSPMKGHSHVYWYRQLPEEGLKFMVYLQKENIIDESGMPKERFSAEFPKEGPSILRIQQVVRGDSAAYFCASSTQGEPDYWDTEAFFGQGTRLTVV.

The chain couples TRBV7-3 to TRBJ2-3; 7 bases are a match to TRBD2. The ends lost 2 bases at V and 1 base at J; junction bases unmatched: 3. This CDR3 is 15 amino acids long. Germline V lookup: CDR1 SGHTA, CDR2 FQGTGA. This CDR3 is CASSLGGDRTDTQYF. CDR3 DNA: TGTGCCAGCAGCTTAGGGGGGGATCGCACAGATACGCAGTATTTT.

This sequence joins TRBV6-1 and TRBJ2-1, with 9 bases that match TRBD2. This CDR3 spans 15 amino acids. Germline trimming cut 2 bases from V and 8 bases from J; bases unmatched to any gene: 7. Germline lookup yields CDR1 MNHNS and CDR2 SASEGT. The CDR3 sequence: CASSETGTSIHEQFF. CDR3 coding DNA: TGTGCCAGCAGTGAAACCGGGACTAGCATCCATGAGCAGTTCTTC.

The chain combines TRBV6-1 with TRBJ1-2; D is unclear. The CDR3 length is 17 residues. The V end lost 2 bases, the J end lost 8 bases, and 24 bases lay between the germline ends. CDR1 is MNHNS, CDR2 SASEGT, per germline. CDR3 sequence: CASSEHGLFTVTGGYTF. In nucleotides, the CDR3 is TGTGCCAGCAGTGAACACGGCCTTTTCACAGTAACGGGAGGCTACACCTTC.

V and J are TRBV27 and TRBJ2-7, with 9 bases matching TRBD1. This CDR3 comprises 13 residues. With 6 bases clipped from V and 6 bases from J, the junction kept 6 bases outside the gene matches. From germline, CDR1 is MNHEY and CDR2 SMNVEV (reference sequence). DNA of the CDR3: TGTGCCAGCAGCCAACAGGGGGCCGGCGAGCAGTACTTC. It is translated as CASSQQGAGEQYF.

This clone was counted once. The chain recombines TRBV19 with TRBJ1-1; D is undetermined. This CDR3 contains 17 residues. Germline-derived CDR1 and CDR2 are LNHDA and SQIVND (reference sequence). Trimming pared 1 base from V and 0 bases from J, leaving 15 bases between. The CDR3 DNA follows: TGTGCCAGTAGTATAGTCCGTCCTAATACGATGAACACTGAAGCTTTCTTT. It is translated as CASSIVRPNTMNTEAFF.

Note on this clone: Compared with germline, one end of the junction differs, possibly owing to a read error. The genes are TRBV18 and TRBJ2-1; the match to TRBD2 covers 9 bases. Germline loops: CDR1 KGHSH, CDR2 LQKENI. The CDR3 is 13 residues long. CDR3 amino acids: CASSPGEGTSLIF. CDR3 bases: TGTGCCAGCTCACCAGGGGAAGGGACTAGCCTAATCTTC.

This clone was seen a handful of times. The chain links TRBV7-2 to TRBJ1-2; 7 positions agree with TRBD1. The CDR3 runs 12 residues. V trimming: 4 bases; J trimming: 8 bases; junction bases outside the gene matches: 4. Germline lookup yields CDR1 SGHTA and CDR2 FQGNSA. CDR3 nucleotide sequence: TGTGCCAGCAGCTCTACAGGGGCCGGCTACACCTTC. Amino acids: CASSSTGAGYTF.

This clone has a handful of counts. The genes are TRBV7-9 and TRBJ2-1; 7 bases line up with TRBD1. The ends lost 5 bases at V and 8 bases at J; junction bases unmatched: 6. The CDR3 extends over 13 amino acids. CDR1 and CDR2 from the germline V gene are SEHNR and FQNEAQ (reference sequence). CDR3 coding DNA: TGTGCCAGCAGCCCGACAGGGAGCGATGAGCAGTTCTTC. It translates to CASSPTGSDEQFF.

In nucleotides, the CDR3 is TGTGCCTGGAGACAGGGGAGGCATCAGCCCCAGCATTTT. It is translated as CAWRQGRHQPQHF. The gene calls are TRBV30 and TRBJ1-5; 7 nucleotides agree with TRBD1. CDR3 size: 13 residues. V gave up 3 bases and J gave up 5 bases; unmatched junction bases: 4. Germline assignment: CDR1 GTSNPN and CDR2 SVGIG (reference sequence).

The chain joins TRBV6-5 to TRBJ1-2, with 10 positions matching TRBD1. Germline lookup yields CDR1 MNHEY and CDR2 SVGAGI. There are 16 residues in the CDR3. The junction had 12 bases not matched to a gene; V was cut back by 4 bases and J by 7 bases. CDR3 sequence (DNA): TGTGCCAGCAGTTTCAAAAAACGGGACAGGGGAAGTGGCTACACCTTC. Protein: CASSFKKRDRGSGYTF.

This clone has a handful of counts. This chain connects TRBV3-1 (or the pseudogene TRBV3-2) to TRBJ1-5, with TRBD1 matching 8 bases. V was clipped by 0 bases and J by 5 bases; unmatched bases: 6. The CDR3 sequence is 16 residues long. CDR1 and CDR2 from the germline V gene are LGHDT and YNNKEL (reference sequence). The CDR3 DNA is TGTGCCAGCAGCCAAGATTTATCAGGGGGCCATCAGCCCCAGCATTTT. It codes for CASSQDLSGGHQPQHF.

This clone was detected only once. The chain employs TRBV5-6 and TRBJ1-3; D might be TRBD1 (5 bases). The CDR3 is made up of 14 amino acids. Looked up from germline, CDR1 is SGHDT and CDR2 is YYEEEE. V was shortened by 4 bases and J by 2 bases, with 10 bases between the two germline ends. The CDR3 nucleotides read TGTGCCAGCAGCCACCAGACAGCTGGAAACACCATATATTTT. As protein: CASSHQTAGNTIYF.

V gene TRBV2 combines with J gene TRBJ2-3; D remains unclear. Germline CDR1 is SNHLY and CDR2 is FYNNEI. The length of the CDR3 is 13 residues. The V end lost 5 bases, the J end lost 4 bases, and 10 bases lay between the germline ends. CDR3 bases: TGTGCCAGCAGTAAAGATCCTCCAGATACGCAGTATTTT. As protein: CASSKDPPDTQYF.

The V gene is TRBV6-5, the J gene TRBJ1-2; TRBD1 matches at 10 bases. V lost 6 bases and J lost 3; bases outside the gene matches: 4. Germline lookup yields CDR1 MNHEY and CDR2 SVGAGI. The CDR3 loop spans 14 amino acids. CDR3 loop: CASRKDRGYYGYTF. The DNA of the CDR3 is TGTGCCAGCAGAAAGGACAGGGGGTACTATGGCTACACCTTC.

This clone came up a few times. The rearrangement joins TRBV5-6 to TRBJ1-3; D gene ambiguous. From germline, CDR1 is SGHDT and CDR2 YYEEEE. The CDR3 covers 15 residues. V was pared by 0 bases and J by 0 bases, with 7 bases between. This CDR3 reads CASSLAVNSGNTIYF. In DNA form, the CDR3 reads TGTGCCAGCAGCTTGGCCGTTAACTCTGGAAACACCATATATTTT.

The gene calls are TRBV27 and TRBJ2-2; 7 bases are shared with TRBD1. CDR1 is MNHEY, CDR2 SMNVEV, per germline (reference sequence). This CDR3 is 19 amino acids long. V lost 4 bases to trimming and J lost 3 bases; unmatched junction nucleotides: 17. CDR3 in DNA: TGTGCCAGCAGTTCTTTGGCCCCCCTGACAGGGAAGGACACCGGGGAGCTGTTTTTT. Translating it yields CASSSLAPLTGKDTGELFF.